These 15 T cell receptor beta chains were all obtained from the same sample, sequenced in a study of blood T cells in healthy people across ages. A sample-barcoded 5' primer and a J-beta primer mix were used in a second PCR of about 7 to 12 cycles. TCRdb analysed the 5' RACE reads with MiXCR anew, one entry per CDR3 protein. The sample consists of 1.5 million to 2 million distinct CDR3 sequences, roughly 28% of them appearing once. Sequencing input: blood. These receptors all stem from a woman aged 25 to 39 in good health.

The gene calls are TRBV20-1 and TRBJ1-1; TRBD1 might be the D (6 bases). Germline V gives CDR1 DFQATT, CDR2 SNEGSKA (reference sequence). Trimming shortened V by 4 bases and J by 0 bases, and 12 bases separated the two germline ends. This CDR3 is 14 amino acids long. The CDR3 here is CSAKRQAMNTEAFF. The CDR3 bases are TGCAGTGCTAAAAGACAGGCAATGAACACTGAAGCTTTCTTT.

With respect to this clonotype: A much larger clone differs by one base, so this may be a read error. V usage is TRBV5-1 and J usage is TRBJ2-1; 7 nucleotides agree with TRBD2. The germline V gene has CDR1 SGHRS and CDR2 YFSETQ. CDR3 length: 14 residues. After removal of 3 bases from V and 5 bases from J, the junction contained 5 bases not matched to a gene. CDR3 region: CASSWGGLNNEQFF. CDR3 nucleotides: TGCGCCAGCAGCTGGGGGGGACTTAACAATGAGCAGTTCTTC.

Remarks on this clonotype: Given a much more abundant clone one base away, this may be a read error. The chain uses TRBV20-1 and TRBJ2-7; no clear D gene. CDR1 DFQATT and CDR2 SNEGSKA come from the germline V gene (reference sequence). This CDR3 is built from 13 residues. The V end lost 7 bases, the J end lost 2 bases, and 15 bases lay between the germline ends. The CDR3 region is CSVPWRSPYEQYF. CDR3 sequence (DNA): TGCAGTGTCCCGTGGCGCTCCCCCTACGAGCAGTACTTC.

This clonotype occurred many times. The genes are TRBV7-6 and TRBJ2-7; tentatively, D is TRBD1 (5 bases). V was shortened by 1 base and J by 5 bases, with 15 bases between the two germline ends. This CDR3 region has 15 residues. In germline, CDR1 is SGHVS, CDR2 FNYEAQ. The CDR3 protein is CASSLGGGIKNEQYF. In nucleotides, the CDR3 is TGTGCCAGCAGCTTAGGGGGCGGTATTAAGAACGAGCAGTACTTC. Full variable domain (missing parts from reference TRBV7-6 and TRBJ2-7): GAGVSQSPRYKVTKRGQDVALRCDPISGHVSLYWYRQALGQGPEFLTYFNYEAQQDKSGLPNDRFSAERPEGSISTLTIQRTEQRDSAMYRCASSLGGGIKNEQYFGPGTRLTVT.

This rearrangement joins TRBV29-1 to TRBJ1-4; possible D gene TRBD1, 5 bases. Trimming stripped 7 bases from V and 8 bases from J, with 14 bases between. Germline assignment: CDR1 SQVTM and CDR2 ANQGSEA. CDR3 size: 12 residues. CDR3: CSGRGAGEKLFF. The CDR3 DNA reads TGCAGCGGCCGGGGCGCGGGGGAAAAACTGTTTTTT.

This clonotype has only a few counts. The gene calls are TRBV5-1 and TRBJ2-7; TRBD1 matches 9 bases. The CDR3 length is 15 residues. CDR1 and CDR2 from the germline V gene are SGHRS and YFSETQ. The junction had 10 bases not matched to a gene; V was cut back by 5 bases and J by 4 bases. The CDR3 DNA reads TGCGCCAGCAGACCGACCGGGACAGGGTCGTACGAGCAGTACTTC. Translating it yields CASRPTGTGSYEQYF.

This clonotype was detected only a few times. The chain recombines TRBV7-9 with TRBJ2-5; 13 nucleotides agree with TRBD2. With V trimmed by 5 bases and J by 4 bases, 7 bases remained unmatched. CDR3 length equals 16 residues. The germline V gene encodes CDR1 SEHNR and CDR2 FQNEAQ (reference sequence). The CDR3 nucleotides read TGTGCCAGCAGCCTCGGACTAGCGGGAGAGCTAGAGACCCAGTACTTC. Residues: CASSLGLAGELETQYF.

As for this clonotype: As the CDR3 is not closed by the conserved phenylalanine or tryptophan, this likely results from a read error. V gene TRBV5-6 combines with J gene TRBJ2-5; 8 nucleotides agree with TRBD1. The V gene's germline CDR1 is SGHDT and CDR2 YYEEEE. The trim removed 2 bases at V and 2 bases at J, leaving 2 bases unmatched. The CDR3 has 14 amino acids. As DNA, the CDR3 is TGTGCCAGCAGCTTCGGGACAGGTCAAGAGACCCAGTACTAC. This codes for CASSFGTGQETQYY.

The chain combines TRBV7-9 with TRBJ2-1; the match to TRBD1 covers 8 bases. Unmatched junction bases numbered 7, after V lost 1 base and J lost 2 bases. Germline CDR1 reads SEHNR; CDR2 reads FQNEAQ (reference sequence). The CDR3 loop spans 17 amino acids. For the CDR3, the DNA is TGTGCCAGCAGCTTAGTCCCCGGACAGGGAACCTACAATGAGCAGTTCTTC. Translating it yields CASSLVPGQGTYNEQFF.

The chain couples TRBV28 to TRBJ2-5, with a weak D call TRBD1 (5 bases). The CDR3 sequence is 15 residues long. The V end was cut by 2 bases, the J end by 5 bases, with 15 bases between. Germline assignment: CDR1 MDHEN and CDR2 SYDVKM. CDR3 sequence: CASSLPPGHGETQYF. The CDR3 DNA sequence: TGTGCCAGCAGTTTACCCCCTGGACATGGTGAGACCCAGTACTTC.

On this clonotype: This clone may be a read error of a much larger clone one base away. The chain has TRBV7-3 and TRBJ2-7; tentatively, D is TRBD1 (5 bases). This CDR3 contains 15 residues. The germline CDR1 and CDR2 sequences are SGHTA and FQGTGA. V lost 5 bases and J lost 3, with 17 bases in between. The CDR3 reads CASSINGAESYEQYF. CDR3 in DNA: TGTGCCAGCAGCATAAATGGGGCAGAGAGCTACGAGCAGTACTTC.

This clonotype was seen repeatedly, ten times or more. The chain joins TRBV27 to TRBJ2-7, with 7 bases that match TRBD2. Germline V gives CDR1 MNHEY, CDR2 SMNVEV (reference sequence). The CDR3 is 12 residues long. V gave up 3 bases and J gave up 9 bases; unmatched junction bases: 5. CDR3 nucleotide sequence: TGTGCCAGCAGTTTGGGGGGGAGCTCGCAGTACTTC. Translation: CASSLGGSSQYF.

The chain has TRBV7-2 and TRBJ2-1; the match to TRBD2 covers 13 bases. Looked up from germline, CDR1 is SGHTA and CDR2 is FQGNSA. Unmatched junction bases numbered 9, after V lost 4 bases and J lost 0 bases. The CDR3 loop spans 19 amino acids. The DNA of the CDR3 is TGTGCCAGCAGCTCACCGACGGGACTAGCGGGAAACTCCTACAATGAGCAGTTCTTC. Translating gives CASSSPTGLAGNSYNEQFF.

The CDR3, as DNA: TGCGCCAGCAGCTTGGCCGATGCAGGGCCTTGGGGTGGCTACACCTTC. Amino acid sequence: CASSLADAGPWGGYTF. The chain couples TRBV5-1 to TRBJ1-2; a possible D gene is TRBD1 (5 bases). The CDR3 runs 16 residues. The V end lost 0 bases, the J end lost 7 bases, and 19 bases lay between the germline ends. Per germline, CDR1 SGHRS and CDR2 YFSETQ.

This clonotype was seen ten or more times. The chain uses TRBV5-1 and TRBJ1-2; D may be TRBD1 (6 bases). With 1 base removed from V and 2 bases from J, the gap between germline ends came to 21 bases. There are 18 residues in the CDR3. The germline V gene encodes CDR1 SGHRS and CDR2 YFSETQ. The CDR3 protein is CASSLPNREGSRNYGYTF. The CDR3 DNA reads as TGCGCCAGCAGCTTGCCCAACAGGGAGGGAAGCCGAAACTATGGCTACACCTTC.